The TCR beta chain under discussion was sequenced for a study of CXCR3-negative and CXCR3-positive naive CD8 T cells. Overall study results and limits: Hydrophobicity of TRB CDR3s was greater in CXCR3-positive naive cells than in CXCR3-negative naive cells.

With UMI labels, 5' RACE was used to prepare the TRB cDNA libraries. After re-calling the 5' RACE reads, TCRdb lists one entry per CDR3 protein, DNA absent. The sample data list about 6,000 distinct CDR3 sequences. About this clonotype: Its antigen is as yet unknown.

Cells that were CD45RO-CCR7+CD27+CD95- constituted naive CD8+ T cells. Specimen: naive CXCR3+ CD8+ T cells from blood. Subset in this sample: CD45RO-CCR7+CD27+CD95- naive CD8+ T cells expressing CXCR3 (TNR3+). The source of this sequence is a human donor in good health. Some clones in this sample may be carry-over from other donors' samples.

CDR3 sequence: CSVGASGRAGETQYF. The J gene is TRBJ2-5, the V gene TRBV29-1; the D call from TCRdb, TRBD2, cannot be confirmed without DNA. Germline values: CDR1 SQVTM, CDR2 ANQGSEA. The CDR3 consists of 15 residues.